The rows below give T cell receptor beta chains drawn from one sample of a study of regulatory T cells in long-lasting Graves disease. TCRdb recomputed calls from the multiplex PCR reads with MiXCR, one row per CDR3 protein. This table has about 500,000 distinct CDR3 sequences, 15% to 20% appearing once. These data also featured in a second study, about T cells in Graves' hyperthyroidism and ophthalmopathy.

The sequencing used peripheral blood mononuclear cells (PBMCs), collected at new diagnosis, from a patient treated with antithyroid drugs. The receptors stem from a man aged 35-49 years with Graves disease. Each CDR3 is given with its conserved first and last residue. A D gene is named only where the DNA matches it firmly. Clone size is shown for a subset of rows, as once, few, many or a class of expanded clone.

TRBJ2-7	once	-	TRBV7-2	TGTGCCAGCAGCCAAACAGAGATGAGCGAGCAGTACTTC	CASSQTEMSEQYF
TRBJ2-2	many	TRBD2	TRBV7-8	TGTGCCAGCAGCCCCCGACTAGCGGGAGAGACCACCGGGGAGCTGTTTTTT	CASSPRLAGETTGELFF
TRBJ2-1	many	TRBD2	TRBV20-1	TGCAGTGCTAGGAAGGCCGGACTAGCGGGAAACAATGAGCAGTTCTTC	CSARKAGLAGNNEQFF
TRBJ2-5	many	TRBD2	TRBV28	TGTGCCAGCAGTTTACCCCCGGGGGGCCAAGAGACCCAGTACTTC	CASSLPPGGQETQYF
TRBJ2-7	once	-	TRBV11-1	TGTGCCCGCAGCTATACCACCTACGAGCAGTACTTC	CARSYTTYEQYF
TRBJ2-1	many	-	TRBV20-1	TGCAGTGCTAGGCCGGGGAGGCGGAATGAGCAGTTCTTC	CSARPGRRNEQFF
TRBJ2-1	many	-	TRBV20-1	TGCAGTGCCCAGAAAGGGGTTTACAATGAGCAGTTCTTC	CSAQKGVYNEQFF
TRBJ1-2	few	-	TRBV4-1	TGCGCCAGCAGCCAAGCGAGCAGTCGGTCTGGCTACACCTTC	CASSQASSRSGYTF
TRBJ2-1	many	TRBD2	TRBV30	TGTGCCTGGAGTAGGGGGACTAGGTCCTACAATGAGCAGTTCTTC	CAWSRGTRSYNEQFF
TRBJ2-1	many	TRBD2	TRBV7-8	TGTGCCAGCAGCTTTTTCACTAGCGGGAGCTCCTACAATGAGCAGTTCTTC	CASSFFTSGSSYNEQFF
TRBJ2-3	many	TRBD2	TRBV3-1	TGTGCCAGCAGTTTCCGGACTAGCGGTAGCACAGATACGCAGTATTTT	CASSFRTSGSTDTQYF
TRBJ2-3	many	TRBD2	TRBV7-9	TGTGCCAGCAGCGCCGCGGGGGTAAGCACAGATACGCAGTATTTT	CASSAAGVSTDTQYF
TRBJ2-7	many	-	TRBV30	TGTGCCTGGAGTGTACCTGAGGGTCGCTCCTACGAGCAGTACTTC	CAWSVPEGRSYEQYF
TRBJ2-3	many	-	TRBV28	TGTGCCAGCCAGGTTGGCGGGAGCACAGATACGCAGTATTTT	CASQVGGSTDTQYF
TRBJ2-4	many	-	TRBV18	TGTGCCAGCTCACCCCATTCCGGGGCCAAAAACATTCAGTACTTC	CASSPHSGAKNIQYF
TRBJ2-7	-	TRBD2	TRBV7-3	TGTGCCAGCAGCTTAACCCACGGGAGGGGTTACGAGCAGTACTTC	CASSLTHGRGYEQYF
TRBJ2-1	few	-	TRBV5-1	TGCGCCAGCTTAGGGGTCAATGGCTACAATGAGCAGTTCTTC	CASLGVNGYNEQFF
TRBJ2-3	-	-	TRBV10-3	TGTGCCATCAGTGAAGGTGGACGGGCAGATACGCAGTATTTT	CAISEGGRADTQYF
TRBJ2-7	few	-	TRBV11-3	TGTGCCAGCAGCTTACGGCAGGGAGTCTACGAGCAGTACTTC	CASSLRQGVYEQYF
TRBJ2-7	many	TRBD2	TRBV7-7	TGTGCTAGCAGCCCGGGGACTAGCGGGGGTTCCTACGAGCAGTACTTC	CASSPGTSGGSYEQYF
TRBJ1-2	few	TRBD1	TRBV30	TGTGCCTGGAGTGTAGACAGGGAAGGCTACACCTTC	CAWSVDREGYTF
TRBJ2-7	many	-	TRBV2	TGTGCCAGCAGTGTAGTCCCGCTTGCCTACGAGCAGTACTTC	CASSVVPLAYEQYF
TRBJ2-1	-	-	TRBV7-9	TGTGCCAGCAGCTTAGGGGCAGGAGGGCAGTTCTTC	CASSLGAGGQFF
TRBJ1-1	-	-	TRBV12-3/TRBV12-4	TGTGCCAGCAGTCTCGGCGGGGGAGCTTTCTTT	CASSLGGGAFF
TRBJ2-2	many	-	TRBV12-3/TRBV12-4	TGTGCCAGCAGTCCCCTAGATTCGAACACCGGGGAGCTGTTTTTT	CASSPLDSNTGELFF
TRBJ2-1	-	TRBD2	TRBV20-1	TGCAGTGCTAGGAGAGGACTAGCGGGAGGCAACAATGAGCAGTTCTTC	CSARRGLAGGNNEQFF
TRBJ1-1	many	-	TRBV6-5	TGTGCCAGCAGTTACTCTGGACCCCAGAACACTGAAGCTTTCTTT	CASSYSGPQNTEAFF
TRBJ2-1	many	-	TRBV6-2/TRBV6-3	TGTGCCAGCAGTTATTGGGGTGGGGGGTACTACAATGAGCAGTTCTTC	CASSYWGGGYYNEQFF
TRBJ1-2	few	-	TRBV16	TGTGCCAGCAGCCAATCTAGCATCTATGGCTACACCTTC	CASSQSSIYGYTF
TRBJ2-5	many	-	TRBV6-5	TGTGCCAGCAGTTTAACAGGGACCGAGGAGACCCAGTACTTC	CASSLTGTEETQYF
TRBJ2-2	-	TRBD1	TRBV30	TGTGCCTGGAGATCCGGGACAGCCACCGGGGAGCTGTTTTTT	CAWRSGTATGELFF
TRBJ2-5	many	TRBD2	TRBV2	TGTGCCAGCAGTGAAGCCCGGGAGGAGGGAGAGACCCAGTACTTC	CASSEAREEGETQYF
TRBJ2-7	many	TRBD1	TRBV7-6	TGTGCCAGCAGTTACCCGGGACAGGGTCCCGAGCAGTACTTC	CASSYPGQGPEQYF
TRBJ2-2	many	-	TRBV20-1	TGCAGTGCTAGACAGCCACGGAGGAACACCGGGGAGCTGTTTTTT	CSARQPRRNTGELFF
TRBJ2-2	many	-	TRBV28	TGTGCCAGCAGTTCCAGGGTCACCGGGGAGCTGTTTTTT	CASSSRVTGELFF
TRBJ2-5	many	-	TRBV4-2	TGTGCCAGCAGCCAAGTGTTAAACCAAGAGACCCAGTACTTC	CASSQVLNQETQYF
TRBJ2-7	few	-	TRBV6-2/TRBV6-3	TGTGCCAGCAGTTCGGACTGGTCCTACGAGCAGTACTTC	CASSSDWSYEQYF
TRBJ2-1	few	-	TRBV6-1	TGTGCCAGCAGCGCGATTTTGTTGAGCTCCTACAATGAGCAGTTCTTC	CASSAILLSSYNEQFF
TRBJ1-6	few	TRBD1	TRBV6-1	TGTGCCAGCAAGCCACAGGGGTATAATTCACCCCTCCACTTT	CASKPQGYNSPLHF
TRBJ2-5	few	TRBD1	TRBV19	TGTGCCAGTAGTCCGGGACAGCTCACCGGGGTGCGCGAGACCCAGTACTTC	CASSPGQLTGVRETQYF
TRBJ2-1	few	-	TRBV19	TGTGCCAGTAGTATAGGTTCCTACAATGAGCAGTTCTTC	CASSIGSYNEQFF
TRBJ2-7	many	-	TRBV2	TGTGCCAGCAAGTACGGTCGGCGGACTTTGGCTCATCCTTACGAGCAGTACTTC	CASKYGRRTLAHPYEQYF